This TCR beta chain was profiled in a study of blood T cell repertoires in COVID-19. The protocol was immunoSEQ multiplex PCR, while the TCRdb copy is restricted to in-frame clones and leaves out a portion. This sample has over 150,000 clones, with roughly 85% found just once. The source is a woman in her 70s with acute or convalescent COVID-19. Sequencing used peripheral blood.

The CDR3 DNA sequence: TGTGCCAGCCGTCGTGCCGGGGGCACTGAAGCTTTCTTT. Its translation: CASRRAGGTEAFF. The V and J genes are TRBV12-3 or TRBV12-4 and TRBJ1-1; D is perhaps TRBD1 (5 bases). There are 13 residues in the CDR3. The V gene lost 8 bases and the J gene lost 4 bases, with 14 bases spanning the gap.